This T cell receptor beta chain was sequenced for a study of CD8+CD57+ T cells in acquired aplastic anemia. Across the whole study: When averaged, DNA from sorted CD4+ and CD8+ cells came to about 2.9 ug. Study conclusions and caveats: For CD8+ Simpson's diversity, patients and controls showed no significant difference. Sharing between patients and controls was observed for around 27 CD8+ CDR3 sequences.

This CDR3 comprises 15 residues. Germline V gene data show CDR1 as SGHTA and CDR2 as FQGNSA. V was pared by 3 bases and J by 4 bases, with 14 bases between. In regard to this clonotype: The antigen is undetermined.

TCR beta VDJ and CDR3 were profiled, and genomic DNA was the template. TCRdb re-called the reads with MiXCR, one entry per CDR3 protein. This table has more than 100,000 distinct CDR3 sequences, more than 40% appearing once. This receptor was taken from a human donor in good health, serving as a control. The V call is TRBV7-2, the J call TRBJ2-3; no definite D call. Sequencing used sorted CD4+, CD8+, or CD8+CD57+ T cells (not recorded which) from PBMCs. The DNA for the CDR3 is TGTGCCAGCAGCTTGGCTGCCATGGCTCCAGATACGCAGTATTTT. This codes for CASSLAAMAPDTQYF.